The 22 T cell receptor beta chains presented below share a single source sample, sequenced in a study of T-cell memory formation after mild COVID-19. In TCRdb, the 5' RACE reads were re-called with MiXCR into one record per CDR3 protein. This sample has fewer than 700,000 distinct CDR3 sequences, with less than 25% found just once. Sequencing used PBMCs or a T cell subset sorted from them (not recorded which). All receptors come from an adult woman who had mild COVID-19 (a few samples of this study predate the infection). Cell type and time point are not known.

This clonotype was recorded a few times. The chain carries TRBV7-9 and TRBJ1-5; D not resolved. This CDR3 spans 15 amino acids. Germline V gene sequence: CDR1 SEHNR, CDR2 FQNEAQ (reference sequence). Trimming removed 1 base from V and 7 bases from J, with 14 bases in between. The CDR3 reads CASSLGVPVNQPQHF. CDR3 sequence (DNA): TGTGCCAGCAGCTTAGGGGTCCCAGTTAACCAGCCCCAGCATTTT.

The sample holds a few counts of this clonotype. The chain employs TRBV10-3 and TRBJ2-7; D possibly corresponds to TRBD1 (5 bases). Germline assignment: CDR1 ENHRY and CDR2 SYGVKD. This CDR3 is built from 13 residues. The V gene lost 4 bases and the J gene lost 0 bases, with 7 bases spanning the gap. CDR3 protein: CAISADTSYEQYF. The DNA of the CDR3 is TGTGCCATCAGTGCGGACACCTCCTACGAGCAGTACTTC.

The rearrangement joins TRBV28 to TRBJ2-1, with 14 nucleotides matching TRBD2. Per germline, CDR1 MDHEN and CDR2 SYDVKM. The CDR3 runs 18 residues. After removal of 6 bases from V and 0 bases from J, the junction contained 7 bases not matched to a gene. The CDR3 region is CASRTGTSGSVSYNEQFF. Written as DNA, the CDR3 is TGTGCCAGCAGAACCGGGACTAGCGGGAGTGTCTCCTACAATGAGCAGTTCTTC.

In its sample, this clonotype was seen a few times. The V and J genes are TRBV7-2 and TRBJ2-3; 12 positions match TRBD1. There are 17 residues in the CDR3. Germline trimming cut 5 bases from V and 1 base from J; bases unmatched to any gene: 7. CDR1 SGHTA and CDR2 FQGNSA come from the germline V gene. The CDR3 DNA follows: TGTGCCAGCAGCCTACGGGACAGGGGGCGCGGCACAGATACGCAGTATTTT. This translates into CASSLRDRGRGTDTQYF.

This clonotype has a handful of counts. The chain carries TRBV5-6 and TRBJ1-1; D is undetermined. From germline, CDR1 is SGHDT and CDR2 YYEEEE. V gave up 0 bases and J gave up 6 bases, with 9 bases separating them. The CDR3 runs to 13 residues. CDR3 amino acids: CASSLGGFSEAFF. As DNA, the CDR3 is TGTGCCAGCAGCTTGGGGGGTTTCTCTGAAGCTTTCTTT.

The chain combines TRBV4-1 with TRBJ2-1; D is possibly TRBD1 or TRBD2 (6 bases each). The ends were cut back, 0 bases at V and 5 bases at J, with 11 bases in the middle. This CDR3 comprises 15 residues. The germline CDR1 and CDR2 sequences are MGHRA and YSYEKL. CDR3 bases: TGCGCCAGCAGCCAAGATGGGGGGCGCCACAATGAGCAGTTCTTC. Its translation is CASSQDGGRHNEQFF.

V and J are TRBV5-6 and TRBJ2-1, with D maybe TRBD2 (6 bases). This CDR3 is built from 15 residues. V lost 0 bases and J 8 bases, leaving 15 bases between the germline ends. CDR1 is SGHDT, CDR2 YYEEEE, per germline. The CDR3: CASSLAGTYQHEQFF. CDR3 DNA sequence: TGTGCCAGCAGCTTGGCCGGGACTTACCAGCATGAGCAGTTCTTC.

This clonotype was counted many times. DNA for the CDR3: TGTGCCAGCAGCAAACAGGGAGGCAATCAGCCCCAGCATTTT. This gives the protein CASSKQGGNQPQHF. This sequence joins TRBV6-5 and TRBJ1-5, with D maybe TRBD1 (6 bases). Germline V CDR1 and CDR2: MNHEY, SVGAGI. CDR3 length equals 14 residues. The ends were cut back, 6 bases at V and 2 bases at J, with 11 bases in the middle.

In nucleotides, the CDR3 is TGTGCCAGCAGCGGCATAGGCGGGACCCAGTACTTC. Translating it yields CASSGIGGTQYF. The chain links TRBV9 to TRBJ2-5, with unresolved D. Germline V CDR1 and CDR2: SGDLS, YYNGEE. CDR3 length: 12 residues. Trimming left V 3 bases short and J 7 bases short, with 10 bases between. Combining the CDR3 with reference TRBV9 and TRBJ2-5 gives the whole variable domain DSGVTQTPKHLITATGQRVTLRCSPRSGDLSVYWYQQSLDQGLQFLIQYYNGEERAKGNILERFSAQQFPDLHSELNLSSLELGDSALYFCASSGIGGTQYFGPGTRLLVL.

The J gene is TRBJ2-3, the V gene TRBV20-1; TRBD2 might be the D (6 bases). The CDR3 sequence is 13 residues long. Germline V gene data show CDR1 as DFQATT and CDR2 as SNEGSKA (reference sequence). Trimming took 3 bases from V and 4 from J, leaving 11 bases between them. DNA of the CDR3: TGCAGTGCTAGTGGTGCGGGGCCAGATACGCAGTATTTT. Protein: CSASGAGPDTQYF.

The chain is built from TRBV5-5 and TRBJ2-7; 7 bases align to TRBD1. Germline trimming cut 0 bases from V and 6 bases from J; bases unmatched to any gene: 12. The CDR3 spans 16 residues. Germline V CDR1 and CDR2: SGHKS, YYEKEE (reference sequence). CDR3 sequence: CASSLGQQGRSFEQYF. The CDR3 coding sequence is TGTGCCAGCAGCTTGGGGCAACAGGGGCGGTCATTCGAGCAGTACTTC.

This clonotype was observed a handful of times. CDR3 loop: CAISEEGDNEQFF. The CDR3 coding sequence is TGTGCCATCAGTGAGGAGGGGGACAATGAGCAGTTCTTC. The J gene is TRBJ2-1, the V gene TRBV10-3; TRBD1 is a possible D gene (6 bases). Germline V gene lookup returns CDR1 ENHRY and CDR2 SYGVKD. CDR3 length: 13 amino acids. V lost 2 bases and J 5 bases, leaving 7 bases between the germline ends.

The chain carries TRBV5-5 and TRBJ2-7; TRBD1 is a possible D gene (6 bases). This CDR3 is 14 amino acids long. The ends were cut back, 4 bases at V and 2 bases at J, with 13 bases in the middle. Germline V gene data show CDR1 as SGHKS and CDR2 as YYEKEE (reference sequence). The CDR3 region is CASSLRQDAYEQYF. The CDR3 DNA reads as TGTGCCAGCAGCCTGAGACAGGACGCCTACGAGCAGTACTTC. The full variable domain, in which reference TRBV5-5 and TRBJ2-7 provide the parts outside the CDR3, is DAGVTQSPTHLIKTRGQQVTLRCSPISGHKSVSWYQQVLGQGPQFIFQYYEKEERGRGNFPDRFSARQFPNYSSELNVNALLLGDSALYLCASSLRQDAYEQYFGPGTRLTVT.

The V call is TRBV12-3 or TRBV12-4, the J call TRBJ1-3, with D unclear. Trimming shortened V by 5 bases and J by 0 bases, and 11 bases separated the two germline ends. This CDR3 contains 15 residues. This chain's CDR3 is CASSPGGPSGNTIYF. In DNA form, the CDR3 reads TGTGCCAGCAGTCCCGGAGGACCCTCTGGAAACACCATATATTTT.

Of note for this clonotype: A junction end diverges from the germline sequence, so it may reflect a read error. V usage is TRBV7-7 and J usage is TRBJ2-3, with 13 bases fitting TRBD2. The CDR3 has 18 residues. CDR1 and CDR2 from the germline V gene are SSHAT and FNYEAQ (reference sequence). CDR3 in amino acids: CASSLGLAGVSSTDTQYF. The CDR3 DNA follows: TGTGCTAGCAGCTTAGGACTAGCGGGAGTTTCTAGCACAGATACGCAGTATTTT.

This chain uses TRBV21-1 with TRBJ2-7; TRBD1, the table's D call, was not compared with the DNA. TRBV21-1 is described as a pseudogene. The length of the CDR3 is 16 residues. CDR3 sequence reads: CASSHGSGTGEYEQYF. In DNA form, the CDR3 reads TGTGCCAGCAGCCATGGGTCGGGGACAGGGGAGTACGAGCAGTACTTC.

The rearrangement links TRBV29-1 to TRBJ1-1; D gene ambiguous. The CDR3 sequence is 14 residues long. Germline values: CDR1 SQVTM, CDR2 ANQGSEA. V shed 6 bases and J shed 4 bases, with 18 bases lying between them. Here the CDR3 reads CSVVGATRGTEAFF. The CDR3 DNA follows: TGCAGCGTAGTGGGCGCTACGAGAGGCACTGAAGCTTTCTTT. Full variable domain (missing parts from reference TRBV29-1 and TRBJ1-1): SAVISQKPSRDICQRGTSLTIQCQVDSQVTMMFWYRQQPGQSLTLIATANQGSEATYESGFVIDKFPISRPNLTFSTLTVSNMSPEDSSIYLCSVVGATRGTEAFFGQGTRLTVV.

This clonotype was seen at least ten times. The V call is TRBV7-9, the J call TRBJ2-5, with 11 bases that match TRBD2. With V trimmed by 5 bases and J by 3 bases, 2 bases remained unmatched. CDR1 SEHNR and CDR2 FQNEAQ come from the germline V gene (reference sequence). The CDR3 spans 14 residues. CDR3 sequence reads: CASSPTSGEETQYF. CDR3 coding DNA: TGTGCCAGCAGCCCGACTAGCGGGGAAGAGACCCAGTACTTC. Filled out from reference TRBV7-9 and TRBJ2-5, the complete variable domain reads DTGVSQNPRHKITKRGQNVTFRCDPISEHNRLYWYRQTLGQGPEFLTYFQNEAQLEKSRLLSDRFSAERPKGSFSTLEIQRTEQGDSAMYLCASSPTSGEETQYFGPGTRLLVL.

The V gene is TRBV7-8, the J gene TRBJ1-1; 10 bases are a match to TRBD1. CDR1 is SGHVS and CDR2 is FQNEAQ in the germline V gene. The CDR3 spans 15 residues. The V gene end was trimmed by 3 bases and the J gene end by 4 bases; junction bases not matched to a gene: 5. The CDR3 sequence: CASSLGGQGSTEAFF. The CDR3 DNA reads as TGTGCCAGCAGCTTGGGGGGACAGGGGTCCACTGAAGCTTTCTTT.

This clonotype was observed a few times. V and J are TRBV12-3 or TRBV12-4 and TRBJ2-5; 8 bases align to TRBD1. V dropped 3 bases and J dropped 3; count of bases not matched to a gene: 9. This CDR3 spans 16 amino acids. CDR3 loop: CASSLGLGQGEETQYF. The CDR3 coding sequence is TGTGCCAGCAGTTTGGGCCTAGGACAGGGTGAAGAGACCCAGTACTTC.

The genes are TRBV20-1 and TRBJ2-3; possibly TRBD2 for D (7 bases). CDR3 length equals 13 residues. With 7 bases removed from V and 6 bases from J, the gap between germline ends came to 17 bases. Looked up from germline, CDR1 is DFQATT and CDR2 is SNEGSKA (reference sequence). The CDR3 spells CSDRLGGPDTQYF. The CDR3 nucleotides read TGCAGTGACAGACTCGGGGGGCCGGATACGCAGTATTTT.

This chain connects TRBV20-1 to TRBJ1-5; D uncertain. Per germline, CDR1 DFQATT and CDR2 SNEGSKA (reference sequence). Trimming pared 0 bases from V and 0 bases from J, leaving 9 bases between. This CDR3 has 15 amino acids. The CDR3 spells CSARDGVYSNQPQHF. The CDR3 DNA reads TGCAGTGCTAGAGATGGGGTCTATAGCAATCAGCCCCAGCATTTT.